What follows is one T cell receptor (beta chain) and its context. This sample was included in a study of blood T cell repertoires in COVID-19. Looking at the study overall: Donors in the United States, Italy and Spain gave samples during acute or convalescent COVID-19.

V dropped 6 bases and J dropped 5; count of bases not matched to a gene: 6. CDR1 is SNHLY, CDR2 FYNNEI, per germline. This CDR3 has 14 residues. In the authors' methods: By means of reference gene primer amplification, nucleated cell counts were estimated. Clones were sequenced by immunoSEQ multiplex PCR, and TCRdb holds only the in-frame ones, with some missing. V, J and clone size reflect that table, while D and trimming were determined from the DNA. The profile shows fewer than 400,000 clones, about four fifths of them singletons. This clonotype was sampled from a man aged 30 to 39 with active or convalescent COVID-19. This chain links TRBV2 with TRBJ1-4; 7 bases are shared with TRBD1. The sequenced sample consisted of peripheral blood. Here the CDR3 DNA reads TGTGCCAGCAGCGAGGACAGGCTAAATGAAAAACTGTTTTTT. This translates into CASSEDRLNEKLFF.